The sequence of this T cell receptor beta chain was determined in a study of shared clonotypes between healthy human individuals (TCRdb year 2020). Background for the entire study: Three men and two women, aged 18 to 49 years, made up the cohort. Different laboratories and diverse techniques were used to prepare libraries and sequence TCR repertoires, to increase sequencing depth and limit assay-specific biases. Blood TCR repertoires of about five healthy adults were deeply sequenced to estimate repertoire size and the extent of clonotype sharing between individuals. Leukapheresis yielded between about 0.94 and 8.9 billion PBMCs per donor. For each donor, CD4 naive and CD4 memory were each run on three plates, CD8 naive on two plates, and CD8 memory on one plate.

Healthy HIV-negative adults with no recently reported acute infections or vaccinations were included as donors. All donors were Caucasian adults living in Nashville, Tennessee, USA. The CD8 memory samples were a combination of magnetically selected CD45RO+ cells and CCR7-negative CD45RA+ effector memory (TemRA) cells. Blood was collected by leukapheresis, and PBMCs were isolated by Ficoll-Histopaque density gradient centrifugation and then cryopreserved in liquid nitrogen vapor phase. Analytical flow cytometry was used to check the purity and quantity of every magnetically sorted T cell population. Each sorted fraction had its genomic DNA isolated and then quantified by UV absorbance on a Nanodrop 2000c. The V end gives up 8 bases and the J end 6 bases, leaving 7 bases in the junction not matched to a gene. CDR1 and CDR2, looked up from the germline V gene (reference sequence), are SGHAT and FQDESV. The CDR3 numbers 14 residues from cysteine through phenylalanine. CDR3 DNA only is kept here, 42 bases in frame from base 1.

This clone appeared once. Its antigen target is currently unknown. No base quality values were provided; no much bigger clone lies one nucleotide off. Study-wide findings and limitations: Only blood was sampled, and tissue TCR repertoires likely differ from those in blood. When several donors were compared, the shared fraction of clonotypes was around 5% for naive CD4, over 3% for naive CD8, 2.3% for memory CD4, and around 0.37% for memory CD8. Incomplete sequencing was indicated by rarefaction of sorted-subset datasets, despite the large sequencing depth. Larger estimated clonotype richness was generally found for naive subsets than for memory subsets. Based on pairwise subsampling, the degree of clonotype sharing among donors was expected to be affected by sequencing depth. Compared with non-shared clonotypes, the clonotypes found in all four sorted-subset donors had higher generation probabilities. The small number of donors limited the genetic and exposure-history diversity represented.

TCR CDR3 regions were amplified from genomic DNA by multiplex PCR using the deep immunoSEQ assay. Extracted genomic DNA from each cell subset was spread evenly across all wells of several immunoSEQ 96-well plates, with each plate serving as a replicate. For sorted subsets, about 210 ng of genomic DNA, equivalent to some 30,000 T cell genomes, went into each replicate PCR. The purified libraries were quantified using a Qubit 3.0 fluorometer, sized with a Bioanalyzer 2100, and then quantified again using the KAPA Library Quantification kit. Every immunoSEQ 96-well plate was sequenced on a separate single-read 150-cycle Illumina NextSeq 550 flow cell. The authors' pipeline ran thus. The immunoSEQ output contained only junctional sequences without quality scores, so filtering could not match that applied to full-length reads. Sequences were annotated with PyIR, a Python wrapper for IgBLAST v1.9, and V/J genes and CDR3 were assigned using IMGT germline references. Reads were removed for weak V/J assignments (E-value above 1e-6), missing CDR3, stop codons, out-of-frame junctions, or ambiguous translated residues. V3J clonotypes were defined by identical inferred V gene, J gene, and CDR3 amino acid sequence. Percentage overlap between repertoires was computed as shared unique clonotypes divided by the size of the smaller repertoire. Richness of each repertoire was evaluated using RTK rarefaction, the Chao1 estimator, and Recon v2.1 estimates of unobserved clonotypes. Generation probabilities were computed with OLGA for all TCRbeta clonotypes obtained by the gDNA method from a handful of donors. TCRdb took over this immuneACCESS table, retaining in-frame rearrangements with V and J assigned. Such tables are incomplete; in checked studies, under half of the missing clones stem from an unresolved V gene, and the remainder is unexplained. The V and J calls and clone size were taken over from that table, and D and trimming were inferred from the DNA. For this sample there are 600,000 to 750,000 clones; 90% appear just once. About 33% of the sample rests with the top ten.

The sample consisted of memory CD8+ T cells from PBMCs. This specimen's cell subset or site label, interpreted: CD45RO+ cells pooled with CCR7-negative TemRA cells. In this chain, TRBV11-1 is recombined with TRBJ2-2; the central 9 bases match TRBD1. The TCR originated in a man aged 18 to 29 in good health. Some clones in this sample may be carry-over from other donors' samples. The CDR3 has the sequence CASRTGVVPGELFF. In nucleotides, the sequence is TGTGCCAGCCGGACAGGGGTAGTTCCCGGGGAGCTGTTTTTT.